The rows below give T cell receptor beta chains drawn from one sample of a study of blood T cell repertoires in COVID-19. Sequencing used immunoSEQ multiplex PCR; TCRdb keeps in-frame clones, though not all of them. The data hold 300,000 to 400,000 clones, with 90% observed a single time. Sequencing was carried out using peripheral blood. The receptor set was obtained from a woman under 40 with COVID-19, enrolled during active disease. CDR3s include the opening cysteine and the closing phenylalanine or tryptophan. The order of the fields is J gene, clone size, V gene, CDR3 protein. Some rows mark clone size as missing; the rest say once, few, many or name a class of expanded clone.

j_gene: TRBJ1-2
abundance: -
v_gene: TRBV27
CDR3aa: CASRPGDSSYGYTF

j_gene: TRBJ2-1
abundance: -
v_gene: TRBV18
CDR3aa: CASSPLREQNNEQFF

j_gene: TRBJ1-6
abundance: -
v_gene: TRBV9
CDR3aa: CASSAGENSPLHF

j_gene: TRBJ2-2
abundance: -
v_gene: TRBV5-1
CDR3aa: CASSLVAVTETGELFF

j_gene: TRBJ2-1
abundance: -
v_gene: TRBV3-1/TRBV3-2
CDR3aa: CASSQALAGYNEQFF

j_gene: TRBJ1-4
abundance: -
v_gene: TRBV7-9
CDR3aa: CASSGMGAPNEKLFF

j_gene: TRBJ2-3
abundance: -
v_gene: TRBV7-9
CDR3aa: CASSSPDRGRETDTQYF

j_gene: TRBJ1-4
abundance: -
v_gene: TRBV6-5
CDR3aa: CASSYSTRATNEKLFF

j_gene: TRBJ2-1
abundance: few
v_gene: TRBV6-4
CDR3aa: CASSLAGGVNEQFF

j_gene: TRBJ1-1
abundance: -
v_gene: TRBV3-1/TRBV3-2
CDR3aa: CASSQRQDRNTEAFF

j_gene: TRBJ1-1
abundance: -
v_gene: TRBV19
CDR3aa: CASSNGQGRTEAFF

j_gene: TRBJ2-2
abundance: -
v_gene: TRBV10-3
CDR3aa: CAISAQREATGELFF

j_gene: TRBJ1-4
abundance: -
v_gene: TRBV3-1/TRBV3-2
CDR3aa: CASSPLAGNEKLFF

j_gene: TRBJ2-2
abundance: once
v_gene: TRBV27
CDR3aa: CASSSRGLDFTGELFF

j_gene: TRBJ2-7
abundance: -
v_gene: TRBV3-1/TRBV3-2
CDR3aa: CASSQWGQSSYEQYF

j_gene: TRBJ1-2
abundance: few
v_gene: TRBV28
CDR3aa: CASRKRQGYGYTF

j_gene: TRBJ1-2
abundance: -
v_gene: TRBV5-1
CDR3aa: CASSPGQGASNYGYTF